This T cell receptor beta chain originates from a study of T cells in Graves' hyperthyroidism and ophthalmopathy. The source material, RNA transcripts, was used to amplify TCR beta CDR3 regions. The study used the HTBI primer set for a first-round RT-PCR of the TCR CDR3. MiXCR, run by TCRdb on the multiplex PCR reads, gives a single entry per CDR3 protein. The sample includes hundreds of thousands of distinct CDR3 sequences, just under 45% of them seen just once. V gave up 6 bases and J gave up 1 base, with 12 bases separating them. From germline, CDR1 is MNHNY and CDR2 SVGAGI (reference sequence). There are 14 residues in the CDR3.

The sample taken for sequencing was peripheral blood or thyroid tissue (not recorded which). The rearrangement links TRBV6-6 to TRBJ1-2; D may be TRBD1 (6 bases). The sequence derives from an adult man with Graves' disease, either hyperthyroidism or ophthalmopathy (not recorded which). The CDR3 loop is CASRLQGNNYGYTF. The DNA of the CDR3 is TGTGCCAGCAGATTACAGGGAAATAACTATGGCTACACCTTC.